A single sample is the source of the 24 T cell receptor beta chains below, sequenced in a study of prognosis after radiotherapy for stage I lung cancer. Starting from genomic DNA, TCR beta CDR3 was amplified through two-round multiplex PCR. First-round PCR used primers specific to each TRBV and TRBJ gene. TCRdb reanalysed the multiplex PCR reads using MiXCR and keeps one entry per CDR3 protein. Among approximately 20,000 distinct CDR3 sequences, about 26% were seen once, and the ten largest hold 20% to 25%. Here the sequenced sample was PBMCs, taken before or after stereotactic body radiation therapy (not recorded which). The receptor source for this set is a donor at least 50 years old with non-small cell lung cancer.

This clonotype was counted many times. V is TRBV12-3 or TRBV12-4 and J is TRBJ2-1; 8 nucleotides align to TRBD2. After removal of 4 bases from V and 6 bases from J, the junction contained 8 bases not matched to a gene. The CDR3 has 15 residues. The CDR3 DNA reads as TGTGCCAGCAGTTCGGGAGGGGGGTGGGCCAATGAGCAGTTCTTC. Amino acid sequence: CASSSGGGWANEQFF.

Notes on this clonotype: One end of the junction fails to match germline, which may point to a read error. The rearrangement links TRBV6-2 or TRBV6-3 to TRBJ2-3; D possibly corresponds to TRBD1 (6 bases). This CDR3 has 18 residues. CDR1 and CDR2 (germline): MNHEY, SVGEGT. The CDR3 sequence is CASSYRRRHGTSTDTQYF. The CDR3 nucleotides are TGTGCCAGTAGTTACCGACGCAGACACGGGACAAGCACAGATACGCAGTATTTT.

This clonotype was seen many times. V gene TRBV9 combines with J gene TRBJ2-1; TRBD2 agrees at 7 bases. Germline V gene lookup returns CDR1 SGDLS and CDR2 YYNGEE. V was pared by 4 bases and J by 0 bases, with 4 bases of the junction left unmatched. The CDR3 runs to 15 residues. DNA of the CDR3: TGTGCCAGCAGCCGTGGGACTAACTCCTACAATGAGCAGTTCTTC. It translates to CASSRGTNSYNEQFF.

This clonotype was seen ten or more times. V and J are TRBV19 and TRBJ1-1, with D uncertain. V shed 3 bases and J shed 0 bases, with 8 bases lying between them. The CDR3 has 14 residues. Germline CDR1 LNHDA, CDR2 SQIVND (reference sequence). This chain's CDR3 is CASSIQVMNTEAFF. The CDR3, as DNA: TGTGCCAGTAGTATTCAGGTGATGAACACTGAAGCTTTCTTT.

This clonotype was observed many times. This chain joins TRBV28 and TRBJ1-5, with 8 bases aligning to TRBD1. This CDR3 spans 16 amino acids. Unmatched junction bases numbered 10, after V lost 4 bases and J lost 5 bases. Looked up from germline, CDR1 is MDHEN and CDR2 is SYDVKM. The CDR3 region is CASSSIVETGDQPQHF. CDR3 sequence (DNA): TGTGCCAGCAGTTCTATAGTGGAGACAGGGGATCAGCCCCAGCATTTT.

This clonotype was seen many times. The rearrangement joins TRBV6-1 to TRBJ2-3, with D possibly being TRBD1 or TRBD2 (7 bases each). Trimming left V 4 bases short and J 1 base short, with 24 bases between. In germline, CDR1 is MNHNS, CDR2 SASEGT. There are 19 residues in the CDR3. Written as DNA, the CDR3 is TGTGCCAGCAGTGTTCTAATGGGGGGGGCAGGGGGGGGCACAGATACGCAGTATTTT. Amino acid sequence: CASSVLMGGAGGGTDTQYF.

There are many counts of this clonotype. The chain couples TRBV20-1 to TRBJ1-4; no clear D. The CDR3 consists of 11 residues. Germline lookup yields CDR1 DFQATT and CDR2 SNEGSKA (reference sequence). V was shortened by 0 bases and J by 7 bases, with 3 bases between the two germline ends. The DNA of the CDR3 is TGCAGTGCTAGAGATCTTGAAAAACTGTTTTTT. Amino acids: CSARDLEKLFF.

This clonotype was detected once. A read error is likely here: a far larger clone is one base away. Given the absence of the conserved phenylalanine or tryptophan at the CDR3 end, a read error is likely. The genes are TRBV27 and TRBJ2-5; TRBD1 matches at 11 bases. TRBJ2-1 explains the end of the DNA better; the J call may be wrong. CDR1 is MNHEY and CDR2 is SMNVEV in the germline V gene (reference sequence). The CDR3 runs 14 residues. The CDR3 DNA follows: TGTGCCAGCAGTTTGAGGACAGGGGGCGATGAGCAGTTCTTG. Translation gives CASSLRTGGDEQFL.

A remark on this clonotype: Just one base apart from a much larger clone, this may be a read error. Since no conserved phenylalanine or tryptophan closes the CDR3, a read error is the likely cause. The chain joins TRBV7-2 to TRBJ1-3, with TRBD1 identical over 7 bases. The V segment lost 5 bases and the J segment 10 bases; nucleotides outside the gene matches: 8. Germline CDR1 and CDR2: SGHTA and FQGNSA. The CDR3 loop spans 13 amino acids. The CDR3 spells CASSTYRGQTIYL. CDR3 DNA sequence: TGTGCCAGCAGCACATACAGGGGTCAGACCATATATCTT.

To note about this clonotype: With a far larger clone one base away, a read error is the likely cause. This chain links TRBV6-1 with TRBJ2-5; no clear D gene. From germline, CDR1 is MNHNS and CDR2 SASEGT. The CDR3 is 12 residues long. The CDR3 DNA reads as TGTGCCAGCGGGTCCTCTTGGAATGAGCATTTCTTC. Its translation is CASGSSWNEHFF.

This clonotype showed up many times. The chain links TRBV12-3 or TRBV12-4 to TRBJ1-5, with D hard to call. This CDR3 has 14 residues. V was clipped by 2 bases and J by 3 bases, with 8 bases between them. The CDR3 protein is CASSLNGYNQPQHF. CDR3 nucleotide sequence: TGTGCCAGCAGTTTAAACGGATACAATCAGCCCCAGCATTTT.

This clonotype has ten or more counts. The chain has TRBV10-3 and TRBJ2-5; 7 positions agree with TRBD1. Germline V gene data show CDR1 as ENHRY and CDR2 as SYGVKD. The CDR3 is 14 residues long. The ends lost 0 bases at V and 7 bases at J; junction bases unmatched: 5. This chain's CDR3 is CAISESKGAVTQYF. The CDR3 DNA sequence: TGTGCCATCAGTGAGTCGAAGGGGGCGGTGACCCAGTACTTC.

Notes on this clonotype: A read error may be the cause here, since a much bigger clone is one base away. Given the absence of the conserved phenylalanine or tryptophan at the CDR3 end, a read error is likely. The chain couples TRBV12-5 to TRBJ2-7; D is unclear. Trimming stripped 6 bases from V and 0 bases from J, with 15 bases between. The germline V gene has CDR1 LGHNT and CDR2 FRNRAP. This CDR3 is built from 15 residues. The CDR3 is CASGHGRKSSYEQYY. CDR3 DNA sequence: TGTGCTAGTGGACACGGGCGGAAAAGCTCCTACGAGCAGTACTAC.

The sample holds many counts of this clonotype. The CDR3 loop reads CASSYGTSGAYEQYF. CDR3 bases: TGTGCCAGCAGCTACGGGACTAGCGGGGCCTACGAGCAGTACTTC. The gene calls are TRBV13 and TRBJ2-7, with TRBD2 matching over 13 bases. Trimming removed 4 bases from V and 2 bases from J; junction bases left unmatched: 2. The CDR3 length is 15 residues. The germline V gene encodes CDR1 PRHDT and CDR2 FYEKMQ (reference sequence).

At least ten counts were recorded for this clonotype. The chain joins TRBV12-3 or TRBV12-4 to TRBJ1-1; D might be TRBD1 (6 bases). The CDR3 totals 13 residues. Trimming removed 6 bases from V and 3 bases from J, with 11 bases in between. CDR3 sequence (DNA): TGTGCCAGCAGATATACAGGGTACACTGAAGCTTTCTTT. Protein sequence: CASRYTGYTEAFF.

Note on this clonotype: This likely stems from a read error, as it lies one base from a far larger clone. V gene TRBV6-9 combines with J gene TRBJ1-6; a possible D gene is TRBD1 (5 bases). The CDR3 is made up of 14 amino acids. The germline V and J ends were trimmed by 6 bases and 14 bases, with 20 bases remaining between them. CDR1 is MNHGY, CDR2 SVAAGI, per germline. This chain's CDR3 is CASSPGGGKGALHF. The CDR3 DNA reads as TGTGCCAGCAGCCCGGGGGGGGGAAAGGGCGCCCTCCACTTT.

With respect to this clonotype: This may come from a read error, since a much larger clone is one base off. This chain links TRBV6-1 with TRBJ2-5; 8 bases line up with TRBD1. Germline lookup yields CDR1 MNHNS and CDR2 SASEGT. CDR3 length: 15 residues. The V and J ends lost 4 bases and 5 bases, in that order; junction bases with no gene match: 9. In DNA, the CDR3 is TGTGCCAGCAGTGTCGCACAGGGGGAGGCGGAGACCCAGTACTTC. Translated: CASSVAQGEAETQYF.

This clonotype is labeled as medium-sized (0.01 to 0.1%). The chain carries TRBV15 and TRBJ2-3; possible D gene TRBD2, 5 bases. Germline V gives CDR1 LNHNV, CDR2 YYDKDF (reference sequence). The CDR3 has 15 residues. V dropped 7 bases and J dropped 4 bases, with 18 bases sitting between them. The DNA for the CDR3 is TGTGCCACCATATCGGGGTACGGGGTGGCAGATACGCAGTATTTT. It specifies CATISGYGVADTQYF.

This clonotype was seen many times. The chain is built from TRBV6-4 and TRBJ2-3; 10 nucleotides match TRBD1. The CDR3 has 16 residues. From germline, CDR1 is MRHNA and CDR2 SNTAGT. V shed 7 bases, J shed 4 bases, and the junction held 11 bases outside the gene matches. DNA for the CDR3: TGTGCCAGCAACGGAAGGGACAGGGGCGAACCAGATACGCAGTATTTT. Translated: CASNGRDRGEPDTQYF.

With respect to this clonotype: The junction shows a germline mismatch at one end, possibly a read error. The chain employs TRBV6-2 or TRBV6-3 and TRBJ2-1, with D maybe TRBD2 (5 bases). Germline CDR1 reads MNHEY; CDR2 reads SVGEGT. This CDR3 is 17 amino acids long. CDR3 amino acids: CASSPRRAAVSYNEQFF. In DNA form, the CDR3 reads TGTGCCAGCAGCCCGAGGCGGGCGGCGGTCTCCTACAATGAGCAATTCTTC.

In its sample, this clonotype was seen many times. The V gene is TRBV20-1, the J gene TRBJ1-4; D is possibly TRBD1 (6 bases). This CDR3 comprises 14 residues. V was pared by 0 bases and J by 4 bases, with 9 bases between. Germline loops: CDR1 DFQATT, CDR2 SNEGSKA (reference sequence). The CDR3 loop is CSAREGAGNEKLFF. In nucleotides, the CDR3 is TGCAGTGCTAGAGAGGGGGCGGGTAATGAAAAACTGTTTTTT.

The rearrangement joins TRBV6-5 to TRBJ2-4, with 8 bases matching TRBD2. Germline V gives CDR1 MNHEY, CDR2 SVGAGI. The CDR3 runs to 15 residues. The V and J ends lost 3 bases and 4 bases, in that order; junction bases with no gene match: 5. The CDR3 protein is CASSYRGGIKNIQYF. As DNA, the CDR3 is TGTGCCAGCAGTTATCGGGGGGGCATTAAAAACATTCAGTACTTC.

In its sample, this clonotype was seen once. The J gene is TRBJ2-1, the V gene TRBV20-1; 7 bases agree with TRBD2. The germline V gene has CDR1 DFQATT and CDR2 SNEGSKA (reference sequence). The CDR3 length is 22 residues. Trimming cost V 0 bases and J 6 bases; bases outside gene matches: 29. CDR3 nucleotides: TGCAGTGCTAGAGATCAGATACCGTCAGGTGGTAGGGTCGCAGCGGGGTTCAATGAGCAGTTCTTC. This translates into CSARDQIPSGGRVAAGFNEQFF.

About this clonotype: A read error is possible here, since a much larger clone lies one base away. The chain is built from TRBV25-1 and TRBJ2-7; a weak D match, TRBD1 (6 bases). The CDR3 runs 13 residues. The ends were cut back, 9 bases at V and 2 bases at J, with 14 bases in the middle. Germline values: CDR1 MGHDK, CDR2 SYGVNS. The chain's CDR3 is CASTGTCTYEQYF. Written as DNA, the CDR3 is TGTGCCAGTACGGGGACATGCACCTACGAGCAGTACTTC.